This T cell receptor (beta chain) is drawn from a study of T cells in Graves' hyperthyroidism and ophthalmopathy. On the basis of clinical symptoms, serum thyroxine and TRAb, thyroid ultrasound and orbital computed tomography, diagnoses were made. Cells are PBMCs isolated from about 10 ml of fresh blood. Authors of the study amplified TCR beta CDR3 regions from RNA transcripts. TCR CDR3 regions were first amplified by RT-PCR with HTBI primers. TCRdb reprocessed the multiplex PCR reads with MiXCR, giving one entry per CDR3 protein. The data contain about 500,000 distinct CDR3 sequences, 15% to 20% of them singletons. There are a few counts of this clonotype. Its antigen remains unidentified. Germline trimming cut 9 bases from V and 7 bases from J; bases unmatched to any gene: 8. This CDR3 region has 14 residues. Germline V gene data show CDR1 as SNHLY and CDR2 as FYNNEI. Study results and limitations: For ophthalmopathy, model prediction preceded onset by a median 6.5 months. Blood shared most expanded thyroid clonotypes above 0.001.

The sequencing sample was made of blood. This chain joins TRBV2 and TRBJ2-3; 12 bases agree with TRBD1. This clonotype originated in a woman in her twenties or thirties with Graves' ophthalmopathy. The CDR3 DNA reads TGTGCCAGGGACTGGGACAGGGGGCTAAATACGCAGTATTTT. It codes for CARDWDRGLNTQYF. Full variable domain (remainder filled in from reference TRBV2 and TRBJ2-3): EPEVTQTPSHQVTQMGQEVILRCVPISNHLYFYWYRQILGQKVEFLVSFYNNEISEKSEIFDDQFSVERPDGSNFTLKIRSTKLEDSAMYFCARDWDRGLNTQYFGPGTRLTVL.